Following are 12 T cell receptor beta chains from one sample sequenced in a study of patients with pleural tuberculosis. TCRdb itself ran the reads through MiXCR, one entry per CDR3 protein. This sample has about 29,000 distinct CDR3 sequences, with over 15% found just once. The sample consisted of peripheral blood. The origin of the receptors is a human donor with pleural tuberculosis.

The sample holds many counts of this clonotype. The chain recombines TRBV28 with TRBJ2-7, with a tentative D call TRBD2 (6 bases). Germline V gives CDR1 MDHEN, CDR2 SYDVKM. This CDR3 comprises 13 residues. V lost 5 bases to trimming and J lost 5 bases, with 13 bases between them. CDR3 sequence reads: CASSHLLAHEQYF. DNA of the CDR3: TGTGCCAGCAGTCACCTACTAGCCCACGAGCAGTACTTC.

This clonotype was seen at least ten times. This chain links TRBV7-2 with TRBJ2-1, with D unclear. Germline assignment: CDR1 SGHTA and CDR2 FQGNSA. The CDR3 contains 12 residues. Trimming pared 5 bases from V and 5 bases from J, leaving 7 bases between. CDR3 residues: CASSIDHNEQFF. The CDR3 nucleotides read TGTGCCAGCAGCATAGACCACAATGAGCAGTTCTTC. Using reference TRBV7-2 and TRBJ2-1 for the parts outside the CDR3, the full variable domain is GAGVSQSPSNKVTEKGKDVELRCDPISGHTALYWYRQSLGQGLEFLIYFQGNSAPDKSGLPSDRFSAERTGGSVSTLTIQRTQQEDSAVYLCASSIDHNEQFFGPGTRLTVL.

This clonotype was observed at least ten times. This chain connects TRBV10-2 to TRBJ2-2; 11 positions agree with TRBD2. The CDR3 is 15 residues long. The germline V gene has CDR1 WSHSY and CDR2 SAAADI. The trim removed 6 bases at V and 1 base at J, leaving 1 base unmatched. The CDR3 here is CASRLAGGNTGELFF. CDR3 nucleotide sequence: TGCGCCAGCAGGCTAGCGGGGGGGAACACCGGGGAGCTGTTTTTT.

This clonotype was recorded a few times. This rearrangement joins TRBV30 to TRBJ2-2, with a possible D match to TRBD1 (7 bases). This CDR3 has 15 residues. Trimming removed 3 bases from V and 0 bases from J, with 11 bases in between. CDR1 and CDR2 from the germline V gene are GTSNPN and SVGIG (reference sequence). CDR3 sequence: CAWRRDSSNTGELFF. CDR3 nucleotides: TGTGCCTGGAGGCGGGACAGTTCGAACACCGGGGAGCTGTTTTTT.

This clonotype was found many times. This sequence joins TRBV2 and TRBJ1-1; D remains unclear. The CDR3 has 12 amino acids. Germline lookup yields CDR1 SNHLY and CDR2 FYNNEI. Between the trimmed V and J ends, which lost 7 bases and 4 bases, there was a span of 10 bases. DNA for the CDR3: TGTGCCAGCACCCGAGAGACCACTGAAGCTTTCTTT. Encoded protein: CASTRETTEAFF.

This clonotype was observed a few times. Since a much larger clone is just one base distant, this may be a read error. The chain links TRBV29-1 to TRBJ1-2; D gene ambiguous. The CDR3 sequence is 11 residues long. V was pared by 1 base and J by 1 base, with 1 base between. Germline loops: CDR1 SQVTM, CDR2 ANQGSEA. Here the CDR3 DNA reads TGCAGCGTTGAAGGTAACTATGGCTACACCTTC. Amino acid sequence: CSVEGNYGYTF.

This clonotype was counted a few times. J is TRBJ2-1 and V is TRBV5-5; D call uncertain. The CDR3 runs 15 residues. CDR1 is SGHKS and CDR2 is YYEKEE in the germline V gene (reference sequence). V shed 7 bases and J shed 0 bases, with 14 bases lying between them. CDR3 residues: CASLLEFRSYNEQFF. The DNA of the CDR3 is TGTGCCAGCCTATTAGAATTTCGCTCCTACAATGAGCAGTTCTTC.

This clonotype was counted at least ten times. A much larger clone differs from this one at a single base, so this may be a read error. The rearrangement joins TRBV28 to TRBJ1-5, with D possibly matching TRBD1 (6 bases). Trimming cost V 2 bases and J 0 bases, with 11 bases left between them. The CDR3 spans 16 residues. Per the germline V gene, CDR1 is MDHEN and CDR2 is SYDVKM. The CDR3 protein is CASSLMAGDSNQPQHF. The CDR3 nucleotides are TGTGCCAGCAGTTTAATGGCAGGGGATAGCAATCAGCCCCAGCATTTT.

This clonotype was seen ten or more times. The CDR3 here is CASKSQGGTNTEAFF. The CDR3 DNA reads as TGTGCCAGCAAGTCCCAGGGGGGGACGAACACTGAAGCTTTCTTT. The rearrangement links TRBV6-4 to TRBJ1-1; 7 bases align to TRBD1. This CDR3 region has 15 residues. V shed 7 bases, J shed 1 base, and the junction held 9 bases outside the gene matches. Germline CDR1 is MRHNA and CDR2 is SNTAGT.

This clonotype was recorded at least ten times. The chain uses TRBV27 and TRBJ1-5, with D perhaps TRBD1 (5 bases). Germline-derived CDR1 and CDR2 are MNHEY and SMNVEV (reference sequence). Trimming removed 6 bases at V and 0 bases at J, with 15 bases between. The CDR3 spans 16 residues. Here the CDR3 reads CASRFGGTNSNQPQHF. The CDR3 DNA reads TGTGCCAGCAGGTTTGGGGGGACCAATAGCAATCAGCCCCAGCATTTT.

The chain is built from TRBV27 and TRBJ2-1; 8 bases align to TRBD1. The CDR3 extends over 11 amino acids. Germline loops: CDR1 MNHEY, CDR2 SMNVEV (reference sequence). V shed 4 bases and J 15 bases; nucleotides not matched to a gene: 5. The CDR3 DNA follows: TGTGCCAGCAGTTCAACAGGGGGACTGTTCTTC. This gives the protein CASSSTGGLFF.

At least ten counts were recorded for this clonotype. The V call is TRBV20-1, the J call TRBJ2-4, with 10 bases identical to TRBD1. The CDR3 sequence is 19 residues long. Germline values: CDR1 DFQATT, CDR2 SNEGSKA (reference sequence). Trimming removed 6 bases from V and 0 bases from J; junction bases left unmatched: 17. CDR3 protein: CSAHSGTGAGTIAKNIQYF. The CDR3 DNA follows: TGCAGTGCCCATTCCGGGACAGGGGCTGGAACTATAGCCAAAAACATTCAGTACTTC.